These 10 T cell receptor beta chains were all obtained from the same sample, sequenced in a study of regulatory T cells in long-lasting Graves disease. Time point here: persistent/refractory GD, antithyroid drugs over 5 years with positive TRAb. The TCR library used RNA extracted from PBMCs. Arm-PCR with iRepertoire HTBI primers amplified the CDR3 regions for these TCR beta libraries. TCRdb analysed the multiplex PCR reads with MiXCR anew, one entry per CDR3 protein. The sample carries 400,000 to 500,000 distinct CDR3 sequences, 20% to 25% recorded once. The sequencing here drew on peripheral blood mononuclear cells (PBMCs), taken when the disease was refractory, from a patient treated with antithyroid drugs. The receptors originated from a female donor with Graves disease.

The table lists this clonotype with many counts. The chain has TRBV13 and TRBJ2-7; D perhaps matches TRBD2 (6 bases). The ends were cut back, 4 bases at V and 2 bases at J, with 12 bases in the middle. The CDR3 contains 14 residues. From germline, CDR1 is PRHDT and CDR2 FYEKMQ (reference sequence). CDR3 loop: CASSSGTEPYEQYF. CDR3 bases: TGTGCCAGCAGCTCTGGGACTGAACCCTACGAGCAGTACTTC.

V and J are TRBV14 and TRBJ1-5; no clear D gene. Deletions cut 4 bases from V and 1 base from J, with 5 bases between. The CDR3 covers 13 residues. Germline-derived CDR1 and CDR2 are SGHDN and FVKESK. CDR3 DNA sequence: TGTGCCAGCAGCCCCTCCAGCAATCAGCCCCAGCATTTT. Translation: CASSPSSNQPQHF.

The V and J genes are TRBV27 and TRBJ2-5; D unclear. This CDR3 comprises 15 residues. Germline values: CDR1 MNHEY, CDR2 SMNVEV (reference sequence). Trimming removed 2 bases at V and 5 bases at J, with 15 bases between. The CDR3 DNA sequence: TGTGCCAGCAGTTTAATGCGGAGCTCACTGGAGACCCAGTACTTC. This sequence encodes CASSLMRSSLETQYF.

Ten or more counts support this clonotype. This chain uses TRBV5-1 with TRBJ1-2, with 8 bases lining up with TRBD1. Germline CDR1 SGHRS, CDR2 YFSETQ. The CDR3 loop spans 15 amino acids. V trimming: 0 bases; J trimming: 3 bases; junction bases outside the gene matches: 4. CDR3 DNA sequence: TGCGCCAGCAGCTTGGAGGGACAGGTCTACTATGGCTACACCTTC. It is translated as CASSLEGQVYYGYTF.

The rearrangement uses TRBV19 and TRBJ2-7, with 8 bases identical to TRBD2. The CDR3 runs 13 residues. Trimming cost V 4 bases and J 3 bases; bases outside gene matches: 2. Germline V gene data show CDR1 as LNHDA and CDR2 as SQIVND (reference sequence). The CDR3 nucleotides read TGTGCCAGTAGTACGGGACTAGACTACGAGCAGTACTTC. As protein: CASSTGLDYEQYF.

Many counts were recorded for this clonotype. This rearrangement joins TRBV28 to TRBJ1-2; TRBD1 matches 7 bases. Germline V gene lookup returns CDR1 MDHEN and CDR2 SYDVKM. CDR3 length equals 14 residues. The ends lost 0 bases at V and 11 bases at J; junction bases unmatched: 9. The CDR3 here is CASSLWVRQGVYTF. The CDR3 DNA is TGTGCCAGCAGTTTATGGGTCCGCCAGGGGGTGTACACCTTC.

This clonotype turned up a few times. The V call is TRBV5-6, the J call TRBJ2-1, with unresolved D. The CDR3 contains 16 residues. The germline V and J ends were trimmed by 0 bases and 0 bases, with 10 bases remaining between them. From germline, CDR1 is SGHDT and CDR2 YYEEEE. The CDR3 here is CASSLAQTSSYNEQFF. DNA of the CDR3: TGTGCCAGCAGCTTGGCCCAAACGTCCTCCTACAATGAGCAGTTCTTC.

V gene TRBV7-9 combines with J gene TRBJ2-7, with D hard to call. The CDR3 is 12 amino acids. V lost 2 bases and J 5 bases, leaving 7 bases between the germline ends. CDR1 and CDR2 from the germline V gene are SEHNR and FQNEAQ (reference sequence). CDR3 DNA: TGTGCCAGCAGCTTAAGCCCGGACGAGCAGTACTTC. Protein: CASSLSPDEQYF.

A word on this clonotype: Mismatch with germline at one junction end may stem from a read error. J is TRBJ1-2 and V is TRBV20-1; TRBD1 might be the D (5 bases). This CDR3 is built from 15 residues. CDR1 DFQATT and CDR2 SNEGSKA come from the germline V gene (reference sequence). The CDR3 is CSVQDISRDLYGYTF. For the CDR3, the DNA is TGTTCAGTCCAGGACATTTCCCGGGACCTCTATGGCTACACCTTC.

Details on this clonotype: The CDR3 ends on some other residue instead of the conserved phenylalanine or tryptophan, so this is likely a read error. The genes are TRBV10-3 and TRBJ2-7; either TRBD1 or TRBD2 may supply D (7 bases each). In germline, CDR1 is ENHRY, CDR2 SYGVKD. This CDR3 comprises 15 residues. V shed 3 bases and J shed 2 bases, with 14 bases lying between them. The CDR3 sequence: CAISDGLGGPYEQYL. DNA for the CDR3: TGTGCCATCAGTGACGGACTAGGGGGCCCCTACGAGCAGTACCTC.